These 14 T cell receptor beta chains were all obtained from the same sample, sequenced in a study of cytomegalovirus exposure and HLA in healthy donors. The assay was immunoSEQ multiplex PCR, and TCRdb's table has in-frame clones only and misses some. The sample includes around 300,000 clones, about 86% of them seen just once. Sequences were obtained from PBMCs. The receptor source for this set is a woman younger than 30 in good health and CMV-seronegative.

This clone turned up a few times. This rearrangement joins TRBV5-1 to TRBJ2-2; 7 bases align to TRBD2. This CDR3 spans 15 amino acids. The V segment lost 4 bases and the J segment 3 bases; nucleotides outside the gene matches: 6. Germline-derived CDR1 and CDR2 are SGHRS and YFSETQ. CDR3 sequence reads: CASSPDAGDTGELFF. For the CDR3, the DNA is TGCGCCAGCAGCCCGGACGCGGGAGACACCGGGGAGCTGTTTTTT.

This chain uses TRBV7-9 with TRBJ1-4, with TRBD1 identical over 9 bases. Trimming cost V 3 bases and J 8 bases; bases outside gene matches: 4. Looked up from germline, CDR1 is SEHNR and CDR2 is FQNEAQ (reference sequence). This CDR3 spans 14 amino acids. The CDR3 DNA is TGTGCCAGCAGCTTGGGGACAGGGAGGGAAAAACTGTTTTTT. As protein: CASSLGTGREKLFF. Filled out from reference TRBV7-9 and TRBJ1-4, the complete variable domain reads DTGVSQNPRHKITKRGQNVTFRCDPISEHNRLYWYRQTLGQGPEFLTYFQNEAQLEKSRLLSDRFSAERPKGSFSTLEIQRTEQGDSAMYLCASSLGTGREKLFFGSGTQLSVL.

Remarks on this clone: The junction does not match germline at one end; this may be a read error. This rearrangement joins TRBV11-3 to TRBJ2-6; a weak D match, TRBD1 (5 bases). The germline gives CDR1 SGHNT, CDR2 YENEEA. The CDR3 spans 18 residues. The CDR3 nucleotides are TGTGCCAGCAGCTTAGATCAGGGCGGTTCCTCTAGGGCCAACGTCCTGACTTTC. Translation gives CASSLDQGGSSRANVLTF.

V gene TRBV28 combines with J gene TRBJ1-3, with a possible D match to TRBD1 (5 bases). CDR1 is MDHEN and CDR2 is SYDVKM in the germline V gene. The CDR3 is made up of 13 amino acids. The V end was cut by 5 bases, the J end by 4 bases, with 9 bases between. The CDR3 loop is CASSPGQGNTIYF. The CDR3 DNA follows: TGTGCCAGCAGTCCAGGGCAAGGAAACACCATATATTTT.

V and J are TRBV13 and TRBJ2-1; 7 bases align to TRBD2. Germline V gene sequence: CDR1 PRHDT, CDR2 FYEKMQ (reference sequence). The J segment lost 0 bases and the V segment lost 5 bases, leaving 10 bases of the junction unmatched. This CDR3 has 17 amino acids. CDR3: CASSPRASGSSYNEQFF. The CDR3 coding sequence is TGTGCCAGCAGCCCTCGAGCTAGCGGAAGCTCCTACAATGAGCAGTTCTTC.

The gene calls are TRBV4-2 and TRBJ2-1, with 7 bases matching TRBD2. The CDR3 extends over 16 amino acids. Trimming removed 1 base from V and 2 bases from J; junction bases left unmatched: 5. The germline gives CDR1 LGHNA, CDR2 YNFKEQ. This CDR3 reads CASSQGRDYPYNEQFF. The CDR3 DNA sequence: TGTGCCAGCAGCCAAGGACGGGACTACCCCTACAATGAGCAGTTCTTC.

V is TRBV16 and J is TRBJ1-1; possible D gene TRBD1, 6 bases. Germline V gene lookup returns CDR1 KGHSY and CDR2 FQNENV. CDR3 length: 13 amino acids. V was cut by 2 bases and J by 4 bases, with 8 bases left in between. The CDR3, as DNA: TGTGCCAGCAGCCAAGAAGGGGGCACTGAAGCTTTCTTT. The encoded protein is CASSQEGGTEAFF.

The chain has TRBV9 and TRBJ2-3; 14 bases are shared with TRBD2. The CDR3 has 15 amino acids. Germline assignment: CDR1 SGDLS and CDR2 YYNGEE. The junction had 3 bases not matched to a gene; V was cut back by 3 bases and J by 6 bases. CDR3 in DNA: TGTGCCAGCAGCGGGACTAGCGGGAGGATTGATACGCAGTATTTT. Residues: CASSGTSGRIDTQYF.

The rearrangement uses TRBV4-1 and TRBJ1-4; no definite D call. V gave up 4 bases and J gave up 3 bases, with 3 bases separating them. The CDR3 loop spans 12 amino acids. In germline, CDR1 is MGHRA, CDR2 YSYEKL. CDR3 sequence: CASSLSNEKLFF. In DNA, the CDR3 is TGCGCCAGCAGCCTCTCTAATGAAAAACTGTTTTTT.

The chain recombines TRBV7-6 with TRBJ2-7; 7 nucleotides match TRBD1. Germline V CDR1 and CDR2: SGHVS, FNYEAQ. The CDR3 covers 15 residues. V shed 1 base, J shed 3 bases, and the junction held 6 bases outside the gene matches. CDR3 amino acids: CASSLGGTANYEQYF. Here the CDR3 DNA reads TGTGCCAGCAGCTTAGGGGGGACAGCTAACTACGAGCAGTACTTC.

V is TRBV28 and J is TRBJ2-7; 8 bases fit TRBD1. After removal of 6 bases from V and 6 bases from J, the junction contained 10 bases not matched to a gene. This CDR3 is built from 14 residues. Germline V gene data show CDR1 as MDHEN and CDR2 as SYDVKM. CDR3 amino acids: CASSLPRTGPEQYF. The DNA for the CDR3 is TGTGCCAGCAGCCTCCCACGGACAGGGCCCGAGCAGTACTTC.

This clone was found a few times. V and J are TRBV10-3 and TRBJ1-4, with TRBD1 matching 9 bases. Trimming removed 2 bases from V and 6 bases from J; junction bases left unmatched: 1. This CDR3 has 14 amino acids. Germline assignment: CDR1 ENHRY and CDR2 SYGVKD. The CDR3, as DNA: TGTGCCATCAGTGAGGACAGGGGGGATGAAAAACTGTTTTTT. It codes for CAISEDRGDEKLFF.

This chain uses TRBV5-6 with TRBJ1-5, with D perhaps TRBD1 (6 bases). Trimming shortened V by 4 bases and J by 6 bases, and 14 bases separated the two germline ends. There are 14 residues in the CDR3. The germline gives CDR1 SGHDT, CDR2 YYEEEE. In nucleotides, the CDR3 is TGTGCCAGCAGCCCCGGGGACATCGGTCAGCCCCAGCATTTT. Protein product: CASSPGDIGQPQHF.

The chain joins TRBV2 to TRBJ1-1; D ambiguous. CDR1 and CDR2 (germline): SNHLY, FYNNEI. This CDR3 spans 12 amino acids. The V gene lost 7 bases and the J gene lost 3 bases, with 9 bases spanning the gap. The CDR3 nucleotides are TGTGCCAGCATTCTACGGGACACTGAAGCTTTCTTT. Amino acids: CASILRDTEAFF.